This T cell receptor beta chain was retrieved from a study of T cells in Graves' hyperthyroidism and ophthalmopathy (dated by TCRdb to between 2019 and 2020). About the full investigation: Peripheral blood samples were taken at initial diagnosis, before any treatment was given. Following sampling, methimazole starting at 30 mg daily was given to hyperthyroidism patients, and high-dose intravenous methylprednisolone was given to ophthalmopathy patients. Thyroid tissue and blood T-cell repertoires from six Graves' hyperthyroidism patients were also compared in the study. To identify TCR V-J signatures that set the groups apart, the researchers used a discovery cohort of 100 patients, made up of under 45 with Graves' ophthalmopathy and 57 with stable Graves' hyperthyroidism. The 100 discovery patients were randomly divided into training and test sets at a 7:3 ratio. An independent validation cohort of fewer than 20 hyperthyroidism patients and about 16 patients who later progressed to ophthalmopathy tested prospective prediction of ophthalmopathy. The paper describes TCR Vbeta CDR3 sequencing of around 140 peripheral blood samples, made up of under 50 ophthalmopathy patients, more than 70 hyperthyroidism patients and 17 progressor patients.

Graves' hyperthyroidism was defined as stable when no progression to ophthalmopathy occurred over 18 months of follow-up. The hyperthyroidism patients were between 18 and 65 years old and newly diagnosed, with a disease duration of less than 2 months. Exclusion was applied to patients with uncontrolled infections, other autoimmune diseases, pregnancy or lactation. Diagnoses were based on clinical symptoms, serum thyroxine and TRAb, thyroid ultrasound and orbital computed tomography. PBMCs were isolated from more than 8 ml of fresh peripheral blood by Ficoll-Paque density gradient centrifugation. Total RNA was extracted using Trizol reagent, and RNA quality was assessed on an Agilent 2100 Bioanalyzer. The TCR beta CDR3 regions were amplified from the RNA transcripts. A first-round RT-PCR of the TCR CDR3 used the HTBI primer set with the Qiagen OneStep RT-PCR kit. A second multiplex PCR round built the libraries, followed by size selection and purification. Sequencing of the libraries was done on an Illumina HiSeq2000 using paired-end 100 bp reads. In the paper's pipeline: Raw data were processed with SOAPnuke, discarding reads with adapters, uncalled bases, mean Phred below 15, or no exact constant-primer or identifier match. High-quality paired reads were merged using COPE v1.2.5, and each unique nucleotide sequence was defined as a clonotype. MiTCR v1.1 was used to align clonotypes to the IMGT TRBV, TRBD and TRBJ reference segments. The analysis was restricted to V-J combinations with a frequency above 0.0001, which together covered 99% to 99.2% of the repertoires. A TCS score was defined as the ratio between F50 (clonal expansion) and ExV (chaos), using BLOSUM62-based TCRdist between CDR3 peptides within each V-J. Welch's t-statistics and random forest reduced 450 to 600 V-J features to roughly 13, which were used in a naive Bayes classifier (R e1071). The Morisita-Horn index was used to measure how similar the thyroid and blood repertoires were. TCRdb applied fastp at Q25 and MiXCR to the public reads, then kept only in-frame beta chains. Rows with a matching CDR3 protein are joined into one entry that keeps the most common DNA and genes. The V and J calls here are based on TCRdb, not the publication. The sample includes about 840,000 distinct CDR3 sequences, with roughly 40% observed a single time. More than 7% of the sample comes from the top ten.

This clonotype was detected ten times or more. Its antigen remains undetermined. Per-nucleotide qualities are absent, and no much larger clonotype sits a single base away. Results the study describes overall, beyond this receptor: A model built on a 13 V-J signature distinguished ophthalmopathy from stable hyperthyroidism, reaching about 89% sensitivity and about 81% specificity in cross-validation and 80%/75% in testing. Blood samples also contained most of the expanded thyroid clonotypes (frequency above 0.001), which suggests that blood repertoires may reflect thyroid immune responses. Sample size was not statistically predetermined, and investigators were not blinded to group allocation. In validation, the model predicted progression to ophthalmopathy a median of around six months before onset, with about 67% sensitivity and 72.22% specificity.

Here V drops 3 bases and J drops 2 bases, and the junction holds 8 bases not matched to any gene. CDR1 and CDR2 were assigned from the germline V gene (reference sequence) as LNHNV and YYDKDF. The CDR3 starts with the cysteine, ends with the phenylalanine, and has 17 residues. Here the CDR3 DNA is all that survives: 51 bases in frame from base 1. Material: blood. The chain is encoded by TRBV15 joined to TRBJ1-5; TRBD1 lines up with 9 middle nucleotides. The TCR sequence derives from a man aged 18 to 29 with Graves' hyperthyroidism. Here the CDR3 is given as CATSSTNRGRGNQPQHF. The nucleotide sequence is TGTGCCACCAGCAGTACGAACAGGGGGCGAGGCAATCAGCCCCAGCATTTT. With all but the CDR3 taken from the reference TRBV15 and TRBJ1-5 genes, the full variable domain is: DAMVIQNPRYQVTQFGKPVTLSCSQTLNHNVMYWYQQKSSQAPKLLFHYYDKDFNNEADTPDNFQSRRPNTSFCFLDIRSPGLGDTAMYLCATSSTNRGRGNQPQHFGDGTRLSIL.